This TCR beta chain stems from a study of identical twins. TCRdb redid the calling of the 5' RACE reads with MiXCR, one entry per CDR3 protein. The table records 500,000 or so distinct CDR3 sequences, around 20% of them present only once. The CDR3 runs 16 residues. The V segment lost 4 bases and the J segment 9 bases; nucleotides outside the gene matches: 11. Germline loops: CDR1 SGHKS, CDR2 YYEKEE (reference sequence). In addition, the sample was reused for a study of T cells expressing NK-cell markers.

The chain is built from TRBV5-5 and TRBJ2-2; 11 bases map to TRBD2. Input material: CD4+ T cells sorted from blood. This clonotype originated in a woman between 18 and 29 years old in good health. The CDR3 nucleotides read TGTGCCAGCAGCACCACTAGCGGGAGAGGACGGAGGGAGCTGTTTTTT. Translation: CASSTTSGRGRRELFF.